The 30 T cell receptor beta chains reported below all come from one sample, sequenced in a study of PD-L1 blockade in urothelial cancer. Data came from immunoSEQ multiplex PCR; TCRdb stores just in-frame clones and leaves some out. The table includes roughly 84,000 clones, more than 75% detected once. The sequences come from PBMCs, collected around atezolizumab (anti-PD-L1) treatment. Source of these receptors: a man in his sixties or seventies with urothelial cancer.

This clone was seen just once. The gene calls are TRBV27 and TRBJ2-3; TRBD1 matches at 10 bases. The germline gives CDR1 MNHEY, CDR2 SMNVEV (reference sequence). V shed 5 bases and J 1 base; nucleotides not matched to a gene: 3. CDR3 length: 15 residues. The CDR3 sequence: CASSHGTGGTDTQYF. The CDR3 DNA reads TGTGCCAGCAGTCACGGGACAGGGGGCACAGATACGCAGTATTTT.

V usage is TRBV5-6 and J usage is TRBJ1-6; 7 bases map to TRBD1. The CDR3 covers 19 residues. CDR1 and CDR2 (germline): SGHDT, YYEEEE. V shed 4 bases and J 0 bases; nucleotides not matched to a gene: 13. This CDR3 reads CASSMKGARISSYNSPLHF. The CDR3 bases are TGTGCCAGCAGCATGAAGGGGGCGCGGATTAGCTCCTATAATTCACCCCTCCACTTT.

The rearrangement joins TRBV5-5 to TRBJ2-1, with 7 bases lining up with TRBD1. Germline V gene lookup returns CDR1 SGHKS and CDR2 YYEKEE (reference sequence). V trimming: 2 bases; J trimming: 2 bases; junction bases outside the gene matches: 1. CDR3 length: 14 amino acids. CDR3 residues: CASSLDRAYNEQFF. CDR3 in DNA: TGTGCCAGCAGCTTAGACAGGGCCTACAATGAGCAGTTCTTC.

This clone was detected a few times. CDR3 in DNA: TGTGCCAGCAGCTTGCCGGGGAACGGGGAGCTGTTTTTT. It yields the protein CASSLPGNGELFF. The chain carries TRBV13 and TRBJ2-2; tentatively, D is TRBD2 (5 bases). Trimming removed 3 bases at V and 7 bases at J, with 9 bases between. This CDR3 has 13 residues. CDR1 PRHDT and CDR2 FYEKMQ come from the germline V gene (reference sequence).

The rearrangement uses TRBV9 and TRBJ2-2; 8 bases fit TRBD2. The CDR3 is 16 residues long. The V and J ends lost 3 bases and 8 bases, in that order; junction bases with no gene match: 12. Per the germline V gene, CDR1 is SGDLS and CDR2 is YYNGEE. The CDR3 nucleotides are TGTGCCAGCAGCGAGCCCGTCGGGGGGGGCGAGGGGGAGCTGTTTTTT. This gives the protein CASSEPVGGGEGELFF.

The chain combines TRBV5-8 with TRBJ2-3; tentative D call: TRBD2 (5 bases). V was trimmed by 0 bases and J by 4 bases, leaving 15 bases between them. This CDR3 spans 16 amino acids. CDR1 and CDR2 from the germline V gene are SGHTS and YDEGEE. CDR3 DNA: TGTGCCAGCAGCTTGGGAAGGTCGGCCGGGGCAGATACGCAGTATTTT. Protein product: CASSLGRSAGADTQYF. Drawing the rest from reference TRBV5-8 and TRBJ2-3, the complete variable domain is EAGVTQSPTHLIKTRGQQATLRCSPISGHTSVYWYQQALGLGLQFLLWYDEGEERNRGNFPPRFSGRQFPNYSSELNVNALELEDSALYLCASSLGRSAGADTQYFGPGTRLTVL.

CDR3 bases: TGCAGTGTCCCCCTGGCGAGGGGCTACACCTTC. This sequence encodes CSVPLARGYTF. The J gene is TRBJ1-2, the V gene TRBV20-1, with D unclear. Germline V lookup: CDR1 DFQATT, CDR2 SNEGSKA (reference sequence). V lost 7 bases and J lost 8, with 14 bases in between. This CDR3 region has 11 residues.

The gene calls are TRBV11-2 and TRBJ2-3; the match to TRBD1 covers 8 bases. The V and J ends lost 5 bases and 2 bases, in that order; junction bases with no gene match: 12. The CDR3 consists of 17 residues. Germline V lookup: CDR1 SGHAT, CDR2 FQNNGV. Here the CDR3 reads CASSTTPGQEITDTQYF. As DNA, the CDR3 is TGTGCCAGCAGCACGACACCGGGACAGGAGATCACAGATACGCAGTATTTT.

This clone was recorded a few times. V is TRBV7-9 and J is TRBJ1-1, with TRBD1 identical over 7 bases. The CDR3 contains 15 residues. Trimming cost V 7 bases and J 1 base; bases outside gene matches: 9. Germline values: CDR1 SEHNR, CDR2 FQNEAQ (reference sequence). CDR3 in amino acids: CASTPRQGKNTEAFF. DNA for the CDR3: TGTGCCAGCACCCCCAGACAGGGCAAGAACACTGAAGCTTTCTTT. Using reference TRBV7-9 and TRBJ1-1 for the parts outside the CDR3, the full variable domain is DTGVSQNPRHKITKRGQNVTFRCDPISEHNRLYWYRQTLGQGPEFLTYFQNEAQLEKSRLLSDRFSAERPKGSFSTLEIQRTEQGDSAMYLCASTPRQGKNTEAFFGQGTRLTVV.

The rearrangement uses TRBV7-7 and TRBJ2-1; 13 bases map to TRBD2. The CDR3 runs to 14 residues. V gave up 5 bases and J gave up 7 bases; unmatched junction bases: 2. From germline, CDR1 is SSHAT and CDR2 FNYEAQ (reference sequence). CDR3 protein: CASSQGLAGNEQFF. CDR3 DNA sequence: TGTGCCAGCAGCCAGGGACTAGCGGGGAATGAGCAGTTCTTC.

This sequence joins TRBV10-2 and TRBJ2-7; 8 bases fit TRBD1. The CDR3 sequence is 16 residues long. J was trimmed by 2 bases and V by 8 bases; bases with no gene match: 14. Germline CDR1 and CDR2: WSHSY and SAAADI. The CDR3: CASLKSGGQGPYEQYF. CDR3 bases: TGCGCCAGCCTGAAGAGCGGAGGACAGGGACCCTACGAGCAGTACTTC.

Only one count was recorded for this clone. The chain recombines TRBV11-2 with TRBJ2-3, with 13 bases identical to TRBD2. The length of the CDR3 is 16 residues. The germline V gene has CDR1 SGHAT and CDR2 FQNNGV. Trimming removed 1 base from V and 6 bases from J; junction bases left unmatched: 4. The CDR3 loop is CASSLGLAGGEDTQYF. The CDR3 DNA is TGTGCCAGCAGCTTAGGACTAGCGGGAGGCGAGGATACGCAGTATTTT. The variable domain in full, with the rest retrieved from reference TRBV11-2 and TRBJ2-3, is EAGVAQSPRYKIIEKRQSVAFWCNPISGHATLYWYQQILGQGPKLLIQFQNNGVVDDSQLPKDRFSAERLKGVDSTLKIQPAKLEDSAVYLCASSLGLAGGEDTQYFGPGTRLTVL.

The chain recombines TRBV9 with TRBJ1-3, with D perhaps matching TRBD1 (6 bases). Germline CDR1 is SGDLS and CDR2 is YYNGEE. V was trimmed by 7 bases and J by 3 bases, leaving 14 bases between them. CDR3 length: 14 residues. The CDR3 here is CASQTTGFGNTIYF. The CDR3 DNA is TGTGCCAGCCAAACCACAGGGTTTGGAAACACCATATATTTT.

The chain combines TRBV5-1 with TRBJ1-1; D possibly corresponds to TRBD1 (6 bases). Between the trimmed V and J ends, which lost 2 bases and 8 bases, there was a span of 10 bases. Germline CDR1 reads SGHRS; CDR2 reads YFSETQ. CDR3 size: 12 residues. The CDR3 region has the DNA TGCGCCAGCAGCTTACAGGGACGAGAAGCTTTCTTT. Translating it yields CASSLQGREAFF.

The V gene is TRBV5-5, the J gene TRBJ2-1; 7 bases agree with TRBD1. CDR3 length equals 16 residues. Looked up from germline, CDR1 is SGHKS and CDR2 is YYEKEE (reference sequence). J was trimmed by 8 bases and V by 0 bases; bases with no gene match: 11. The chain's CDR3 is CASSLARVAGGDEQFF. In DNA form, the CDR3 reads TGTGCCAGCAGCTTGGCACGGGTGGCAGGGGGTGATGAGCAGTTCTTC.

The V gene is TRBV6-5, the J gene TRBJ1-2; a possible D gene is TRBD1 (6 bases). Germline CDR1 and CDR2: MNHEY and SVGAGI. V gave up 2 bases and J gave up 7 bases, with 14 bases separating them. The CDR3 sequence is 14 residues long. This chain's CDR3 is CASSYGTPSSGYTF. The CDR3 DNA is TGTGCCAGCAGTTACGGGACACCTTCGAGTGGCTACACCTTC.

The chain carries TRBV19 and TRBJ1-1; no reliable D call. CDR3 length: 15 amino acids. CDR1 LNHDA and CDR2 SQIVND come from the germline V gene (reference sequence). The V and J ends lost 5 bases and 4 bases respectively, with 17 bases between them. CDR3 in DNA: TGTGCCAGTAGTCCCGTGGTCGGGATCGTCACTGAAGCTTTCTTT. This gives the protein CASSPVVGIVTEAFF.

The rearrangement links TRBV7-3 to TRBJ2-3; D call uncertain. Trimming stripped 4 bases from V and 5 bases from J, with 7 bases between. The CDR3 is 12 residues long. Germline lookup yields CDR1 SGHTA and CDR2 FQGTGA. The CDR3: CASSSSGDTQYF. The CDR3 nucleotides are TGTGCCAGCAGCTCCTCGGGAGATACGCAGTATTTT.

The rearrangement links TRBV7-2 to TRBJ2-7, with 11 bases lining up with TRBD2. This CDR3 is 17 amino acids long. Per the germline V gene, CDR1 is SGHTA and CDR2 is FQGNSA. V was clipped by 5 bases and J by 2 bases; unmatched bases: 11. The CDR3 here is CASSTTSGSPGTYEQYF. The CDR3 region has the DNA TGTGCCAGCAGCACAACTAGCGGGAGTCCCGGTACCTACGAGCAGTACTTC.

This chain joins TRBV19 and TRBJ2-3, with a possible D match to TRBD2 (5 bases). The ends were cut back, 3 bases at V and 5 bases at J, with 15 bases in the middle. The CDR3 runs 15 residues. Germline CDR1 and CDR2: LNHDA and SQIVND (reference sequence). CDR3 bases: TGTGCCAGTAGTATCGGAGCAGGTGAGGGAGATACGCAGTATTTT. This encodes CASSIGAGEGDTQYF. The whole variable domain, filled in from reference TRBV19 and TRBJ2-3, reads DGGITQSPKYLFRKEGQNVTLSCEQNLNHDAMYWYRQDPGQGLRLIYYSQIVNDFQKGDIAEGYSVSREKKESFPLTVTSAQKNPTAFYLCASSIGAGEGDTQYFGPGTRLTVL.

This sequence joins TRBV6-6 and TRBJ1-1; perhaps TRBD1 as D (6 bases). V shed 6 bases and J shed 1 base, with 12 bases lying between them. Germline V gene sequence: CDR1 MNHNY, CDR2 SVGAGI (reference sequence). The CDR3 totals 14 residues. CDR3 nucleotides: TGTGCCAGCAGGCTACAGGGATGGAACACTGAAGCTTTCTTT. Translated: CASRLQGWNTEAFF.

The chain links TRBV6-5 to TRBJ1-5; 7 nucleotides match TRBD1. Per the germline V gene, CDR1 is MNHEY and CDR2 is SVGAGI. The CDR3 consists of 16 residues. After removal of 2 bases from V and 0 bases from J, the junction contained 4 bases not matched to a gene. The CDR3 nucleotides are TGTGCCAGCAGTTACGCAGGGGGGTATAGCAATCAGCCCCAGCATTTT. The encoded protein is CASSYAGGYSNQPQHF.

The chain links TRBV29-1 to TRBJ1-1; D may be TRBD1 (6 bases). The CDR3 has 13 amino acids. The V end was cut by 5 bases, the J end by 5 bases, with 15 bases between. Per germline, CDR1 SQVTM and CDR2 ANQGSEA. CDR3 DNA sequence: TGCAGCGTTTATAACAGGGATTTAACTGAAGCTTTCTTT. Translating gives CSVYNRDLTEAFF.

The chain is built from TRBV18 and TRBJ1-2, with 7 positions matching TRBD1. V was clipped by 2 bases and J by 4 bases; unmatched bases: 13. CDR1 KGHSH and CDR2 LQKENI come from the germline V gene. CDR3 length: 17 residues. The chain's CDR3 is CASSPKGTGTEIYGYTF. Here the CDR3 DNA reads TGTGCCAGCTCACCAAAGGGGACCGGGACAGAGATCTATGGCTACACCTTC.

This clone has a handful of counts. The chain is built from TRBV5-4 and TRBJ1-6, with 10 bases matching TRBD1. The CDR3 loop spans 15 amino acids. In germline, CDR1 is SGHNT, CDR2 YYREEE (reference sequence). The V and J ends lost 3 bases and 6 bases, in that order; junction bases with no gene match: 3. The CDR3 DNA reads as TGTGCCAGCAGCTCTGGACAGGGGGGTAATTCACCCCTCCACTTT. Residues: CASSSGQGGNSPLHF.

The chain employs TRBV7-2 and TRBJ2-1; tentatively, D is TRBD1 (5 bases). Deletions cut 5 bases from V and 8 bases from J, with 16 bases between. Germline CDR1 SGHTA, CDR2 FQGNSA. The length of the CDR3 is 14 residues. In nucleotides, the CDR3 is TGTGCCAGCAGCCCAGGGATTGGGGTCGATGAGCAGTTCTTC. Amino acids: CASSPGIGVDEQFF.

This chain connects TRBV11-1 to TRBJ2-1; 7 bases agree with TRBD2. V gave up 5 bases and J gave up 1 base; unmatched junction bases: 11. Germline CDR1 and CDR2: SGHAT and FQDESV (reference sequence). This CDR3 comprises 17 residues. The CDR3 DNA reads as TGTGCCAGCAGCCCGTACCGGGGGGAGGGGTCCTACAATGAGCAGTTCTTC. Its translation is CASSPYRGEGSYNEQFF.

This clone was recorded a few times. CDR3 DNA sequence: TGTGCCACCAGCAGGGGGGGGGACAGGGTCACAGATACGCAGTATTTT. This translates into CATSRGGDRVTDTQYF. V is TRBV15 and J is TRBJ2-3; 9 bases are a match to TRBD1. The CDR3 sequence is 16 residues long. Trimming removed 3 bases from V and 2 bases from J; junction bases left unmatched: 6. Looked up from germline, CDR1 is LNHNV and CDR2 is YYDKDF (reference sequence).

The chain joins TRBV7-2 to TRBJ2-3; 13 nucleotides match TRBD2. V gave up 1 base and J gave up 9 bases; unmatched junction bases: 7. Germline V gene data show CDR1 as SGHTA and CDR2 as FQGNSA. This CDR3 comprises 16 residues. CDR3 nucleotide sequence: TGTGCCAGCAGCTTAGGCCCCGGGACTAGCGGGACAACGCAGTATTTT. Translation: CASSLGPGTSGTTQYF.

This clone was seen only once. The chain links TRBV10-3 to TRBJ2-1; D call uncertain. Germline lookup yields CDR1 ENHRY and CDR2 SYGVKD. The V gene lost 3 bases and the J gene lost 8 bases, with 11 bases spanning the gap. This CDR3 has 13 amino acids. The DNA for the CDR3 is TGTGCCATCAGTGAAGGAGAAGACTATGAGCAGTTCTTC. Its protein is CAISEGEDYEQFF.